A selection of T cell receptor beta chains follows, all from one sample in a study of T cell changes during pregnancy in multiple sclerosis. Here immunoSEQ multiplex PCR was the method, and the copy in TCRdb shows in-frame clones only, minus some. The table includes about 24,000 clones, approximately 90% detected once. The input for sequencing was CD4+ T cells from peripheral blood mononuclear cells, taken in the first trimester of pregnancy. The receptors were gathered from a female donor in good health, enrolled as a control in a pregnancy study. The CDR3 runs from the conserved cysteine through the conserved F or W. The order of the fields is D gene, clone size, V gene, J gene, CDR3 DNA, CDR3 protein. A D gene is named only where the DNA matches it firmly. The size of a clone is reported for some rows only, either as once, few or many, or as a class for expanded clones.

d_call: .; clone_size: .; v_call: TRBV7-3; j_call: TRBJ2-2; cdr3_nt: TGTGCCAGCAGCCCTAACAGAAACACCGGGGAGCTGTTTTTT; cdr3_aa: CASSPNRNTGELFF
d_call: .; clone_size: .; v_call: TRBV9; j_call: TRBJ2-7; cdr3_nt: TGTGCCAGCAGCGTAGCCTACCAGGGGGGCGAGCAGTACTTC; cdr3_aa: CASSVAYQGGEQYF
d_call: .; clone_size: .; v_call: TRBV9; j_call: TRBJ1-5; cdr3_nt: TGTGCCAGCAGTGCGGGGGTTCGGAATCAGCCCCAGCATTTT; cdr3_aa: CASSAGVRNQPQHF
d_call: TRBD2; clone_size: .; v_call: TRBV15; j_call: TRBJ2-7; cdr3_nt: TGTGCCACCAGCAGAGATGGGGCTAGCGGGGGCTACGAGCAGTACTTC; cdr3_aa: CATSRDGASGGYEQYF
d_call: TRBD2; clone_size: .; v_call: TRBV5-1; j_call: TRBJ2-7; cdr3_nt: TGCGCCAGCGGTTTAGCGGGAGAGGAGCAGTACTTC; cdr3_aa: CASGLAGEEQYF
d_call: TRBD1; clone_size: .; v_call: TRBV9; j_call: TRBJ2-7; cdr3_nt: TGTGCCAGCAGCGTAGCCCCAACGCTGGGACAGGTATACGAGCAGTACTTC; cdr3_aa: CASSVAPTLGQVYEQYF
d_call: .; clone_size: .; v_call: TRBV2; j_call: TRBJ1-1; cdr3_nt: TGTGCCAGCAGTGAAGCGCTTTTGGGAGGGTCCGGGACTGAAGCTTTCTTT; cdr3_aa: CASSEALLGGSGTEAFF
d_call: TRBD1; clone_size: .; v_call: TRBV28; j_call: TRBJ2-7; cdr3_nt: TGTGCCAGCAGTTACCGGGACAGGACTTACGAGCAGTACTTC; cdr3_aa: CASSYRDRTYEQYF
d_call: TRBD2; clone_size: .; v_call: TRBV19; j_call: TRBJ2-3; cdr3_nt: TGTGCCAGTAGGACCTCTAGCGGGAGGCGCACAGATACGCAGTATTTT; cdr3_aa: CASRTSSGRRTDTQYF
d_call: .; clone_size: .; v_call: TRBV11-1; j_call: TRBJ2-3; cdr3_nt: TGTGCCAGCAGGGGCCTGGACAGATTGGGCACAGATACGCAGTATTTT; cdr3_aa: CASRGLDRLGTDTQYF
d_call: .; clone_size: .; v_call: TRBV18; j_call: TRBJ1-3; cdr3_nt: TGTGCCAGCTCACCACCCGCAGGGCGTGGAAACACCATATATTTT; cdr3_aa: CASSPPAGRGNTIYF
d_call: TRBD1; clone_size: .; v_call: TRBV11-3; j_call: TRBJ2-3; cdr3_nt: TGTGCCAGCAGTCTACAGGGGGCAGATACGCAGTATTTT; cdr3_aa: CASSLQGADTQYF
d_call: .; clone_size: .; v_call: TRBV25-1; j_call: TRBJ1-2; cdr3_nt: TGTGCCAGCAGACATCCTTTCGGGGGCTACACCTTC; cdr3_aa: CASRHPFGGYTF
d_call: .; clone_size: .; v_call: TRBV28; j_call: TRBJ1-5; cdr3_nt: TGTGCCAGCACCTTCGGGATCAATCAGCCCCAGCATTTT; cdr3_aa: CASTFGINQPQHF
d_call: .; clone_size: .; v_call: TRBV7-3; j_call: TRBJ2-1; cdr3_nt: TGTGCCAGCAGCTTAGGGGGCGACGGGGCTGAGCAGTTCTTC; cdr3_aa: CASSLGGDGAEQFF
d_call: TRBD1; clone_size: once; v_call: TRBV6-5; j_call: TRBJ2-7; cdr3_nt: TGTGCCACCCGGGACAGGGGGCCCTACGAGCAGTACTTC; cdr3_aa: CATRDRGPYEQYF
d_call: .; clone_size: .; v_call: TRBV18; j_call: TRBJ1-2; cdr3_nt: TGTGCCAGCTCACCAGCCGGGTACAACTATGGCTACACCTTC; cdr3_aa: CASSPAGYNYGYTF
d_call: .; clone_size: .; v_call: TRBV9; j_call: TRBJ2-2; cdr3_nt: TGTGCCAGCAGCGGGAGGGACTCCTCCTACACCGGGGAGCTGTTTTTT; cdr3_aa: CASSGRDSSYTGELFF
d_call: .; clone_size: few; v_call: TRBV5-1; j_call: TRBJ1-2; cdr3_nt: TGCGCCAGCAGCACAGAACTTAACTATGGCTACACCTTC; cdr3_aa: CASSTELNYGYTF
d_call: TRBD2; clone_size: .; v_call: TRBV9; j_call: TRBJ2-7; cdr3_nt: TGTGCCAGCAGCGCCTTGGTGACTAGCGGGGGGCCCTCTCGGAACGAGCAGTACTTC; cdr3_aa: CASSALVTSGGPSRNEQYF
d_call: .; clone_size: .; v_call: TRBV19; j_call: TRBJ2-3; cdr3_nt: TGTGCCAGTAGTATTTTGGCGGGGGCCCCCACAGATACGCAGTATTTT; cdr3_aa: CASSILAGAPTDTQYF
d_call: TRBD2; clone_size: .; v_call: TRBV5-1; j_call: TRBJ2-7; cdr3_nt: TGCGCCAGCAGCTTCTCAACTAGCGGGGGCGAAGAGCAGTACTTC; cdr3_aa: CASSFSTSGGEEQYF
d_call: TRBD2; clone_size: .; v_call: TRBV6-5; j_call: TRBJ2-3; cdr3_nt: TGTGCCAGCGGCGCGGAGGGAGGGACAGATACGCAGTATTTT; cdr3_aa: CASGAEGGTDTQYF
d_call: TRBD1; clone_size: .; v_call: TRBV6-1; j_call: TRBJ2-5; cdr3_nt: TGTGCCAGCAAAAAACAGGGGCCCGAGACCCAGTACTTC; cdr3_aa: CASKKQGPETQYF
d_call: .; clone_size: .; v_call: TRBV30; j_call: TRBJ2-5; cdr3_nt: TGTGCCTGGGGGTCAAGGGGGGAGACCCAGTACTTC; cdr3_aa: CAWGSRGETQYF
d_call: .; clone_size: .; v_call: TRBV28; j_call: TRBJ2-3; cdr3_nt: TGTGCCAGCTGGGGGGACTCTCCCACAGATACGCAGTATTTT; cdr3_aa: CASWGDSPTDTQYF
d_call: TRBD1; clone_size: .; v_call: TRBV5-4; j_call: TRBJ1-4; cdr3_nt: TGTGCCAGCAGCTTGGACAGGGGACGTGAAAAACTGTTTTTT; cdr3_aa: CASSLDRGREKLFF
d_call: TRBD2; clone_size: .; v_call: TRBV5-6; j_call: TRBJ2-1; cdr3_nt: TGTGCCAGCAGCCGAGCTAGCGGGCCTTGGGGAGGGACCTACAATGAGCAGTTCTTC; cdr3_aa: CASSRASGPWGGTYNEQFF
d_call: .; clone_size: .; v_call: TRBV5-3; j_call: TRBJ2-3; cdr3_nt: TGTGCCAGAAGCTTGGGACAGGGCACAGATACGCAGTATTTT; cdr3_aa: CARSLGQGTDTQYF
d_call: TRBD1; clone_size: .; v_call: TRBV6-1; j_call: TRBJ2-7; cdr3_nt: TGTGCCAGCAGTGAAGCGCAGGGGGTTAACTACGAGCAGTACTTC; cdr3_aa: CASSEAQGVNYEQYF
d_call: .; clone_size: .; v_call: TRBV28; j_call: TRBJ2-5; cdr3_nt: TGTGCCAGCAGTTTTCATCTTAGTTGGACCCAGTACTTC; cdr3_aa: CASSFHLSWTQYF
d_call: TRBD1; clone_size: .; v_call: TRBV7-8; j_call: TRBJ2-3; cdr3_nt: TGTGCCAGCAGCTCAGACAGGGGCCATACGCAGTATTTT; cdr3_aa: CASSSDRGHTQYF
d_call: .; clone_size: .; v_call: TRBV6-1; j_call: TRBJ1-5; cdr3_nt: TGTGCCAGCAGTGACGGTCAGGGAGGCGGCCAGCCCCAGCATTTT; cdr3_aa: CASSDGQGGGQPQHF
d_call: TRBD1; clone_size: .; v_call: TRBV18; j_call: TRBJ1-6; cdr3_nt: TGTGCCAGCTCACTACAGGGGGTTGAATCACCCCTCCACTTT; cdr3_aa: CASSLQGVESPLHF
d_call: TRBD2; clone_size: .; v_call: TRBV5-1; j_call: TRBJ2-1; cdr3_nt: TGCGCCAGCGGCCGTACGACTAGCCCCTACAATGAGCAGTTCTTC; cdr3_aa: CASGRTTSPYNEQFF
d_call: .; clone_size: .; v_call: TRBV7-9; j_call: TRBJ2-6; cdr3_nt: TGTGCCAGCAGCAACTCGGGGGCCAACGTCCTGACTTTC; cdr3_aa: CASSNSGANVLTF
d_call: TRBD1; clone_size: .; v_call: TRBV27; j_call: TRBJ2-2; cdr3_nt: TGTGCCAGCAGTTCCTCACACAGGGGGATTTACACCGGGGAGCTGTTTTTT; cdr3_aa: CASSSSHRGIYTGELFF
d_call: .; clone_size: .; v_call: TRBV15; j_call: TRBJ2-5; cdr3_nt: TGTGCCACCAGCAGTCCCCCCTTCCAAGAGACCCAGTACTTC; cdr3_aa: CATSSPPFQETQYF
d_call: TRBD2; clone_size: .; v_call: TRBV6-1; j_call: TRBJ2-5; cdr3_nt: TGTGCCAGCAGTGTAGGAGGGAGGGGTGATTTGGAGACCCAGTACTTC; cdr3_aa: CASSVGGRGDLETQYF
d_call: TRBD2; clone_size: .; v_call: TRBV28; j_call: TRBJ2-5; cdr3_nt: TGTGCCAGCAGCATTAGCGGGAGGGAGCAGTACTTC; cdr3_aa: CASSISGREQYF
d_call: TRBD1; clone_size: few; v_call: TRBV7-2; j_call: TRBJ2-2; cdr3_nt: TGTGCCAGCAGCCGGGACAGGGGTGGCACCGGGGAGCTGTTTTTT; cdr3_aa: CASSRDRGGTGELFF
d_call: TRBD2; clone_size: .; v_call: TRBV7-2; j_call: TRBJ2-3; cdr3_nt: TGTGCCAGCAGCACTGGGACTAGCGGAAGCACAGATACGCAGTATTTT; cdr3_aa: CASSTGTSGSTDTQYF
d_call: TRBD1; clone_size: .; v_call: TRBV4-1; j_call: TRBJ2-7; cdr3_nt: TGCGCCAGCAGCCAAGTTCTCGGGGACAGGGGGCCTAACGAGCAGTACTTC; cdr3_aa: CASSQVLGDRGPNEQYF
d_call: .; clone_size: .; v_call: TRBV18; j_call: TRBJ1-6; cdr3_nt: TGTGCCAGCCGCTCACAGGACAGTTTTAATTCACCCCTCCACTTT; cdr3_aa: CASRSQDSFNSPLHF
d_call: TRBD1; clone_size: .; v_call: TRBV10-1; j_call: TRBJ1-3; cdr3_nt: TGCGCCAGCAGTCTGACAGGGCTGAGAGGAAACACCATATATTTT; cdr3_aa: CASSLTGLRGNTIYF
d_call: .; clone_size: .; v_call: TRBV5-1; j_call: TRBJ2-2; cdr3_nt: TGCGCCAGCAGCTTGGATCTAGCGAACACCGGGGAGCTGTTTTTT; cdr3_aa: CASSLDLANTGELFF
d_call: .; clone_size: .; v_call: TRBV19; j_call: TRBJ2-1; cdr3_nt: TGTGCCAGTATGGGTCAGGGTCGGTACAATGAGCAGTTCTTC; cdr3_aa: CASMGQGRYNEQFF